This T cell receptor beta chain appears in the sequencing data of a study of T cell repertoires in cytomegalovirus infection (dated by TCRdb to about 2019). Describing the broader study: Donor HLA type was relevant to the analysis, as public TCR beta signatures indicated carriage of CMV infection together with the matching HLA type.

Here is what the overall study found, with its caveats: The ex vivo response was dominated by HLA-C-restricted CMV-specific TCR beta clonotypes, and the single most frequent clonotype in two of eight donors was supplied by these HLA-C-restricted clonotypes. Carriers of CMV infection plus the relevant HLA type were discriminated by the cumulative frequency of public TCR beta family members in the study cohort and in an independent roughly 340-donor cohort.

CDR1 MDHEN and CDR2 SYDVKM are derived from the germline V gene. Trimming costs V 3 bases and J 3 bases, and their ends lie 12 bases apart. The CDR3 measures 14 amino acids from cysteine to phenylalanine. Only the CDR3 part of the read is kept: 42 bases, read in frame from the first base. On this clonotype itself: What this receptor recognizes is not known. Base qualities were left out, and no much larger clone turns up one base away.

The reads were generated on an Illumina HiSeq 1500. TCRdb trimmed the raw reads at Q25, called clones with MiXCR and kept productive beta chains. For every CDR3 protein sequence, its rows merge into one entry that carries the most common genes and DNA. Here the sample has 290,000 or so distinct CDR3 sequences; roughly a quarter occur a single time. The ten biggest clones cover roughly 13% of the sample. The sequence links TRBV28 to TRBJ2-7; the D segment might be TRBD1 or TRBD2, since each matches 6 bases. The clonotype comes from a human donor in good health (CMV status not recorded). Some clones in this sample may be carry-over from other donors' samples. Sequencing was carried out using PBMCs. The DNA reads as follows: TGTGCCAGCAGTTTTACAGGGCGGGGCTACGAGCAGTACTTC. This encodes CASSFTGRGYEQYF.